The 24 T cell receptor beta chains below were found in one sample sequenced in a study of OX40 agonist ivuxolimab in advanced cancers. Sequenced by immunoSEQ multiplex PCR; TCRdb stores in-frame clones only, minus some. The table has 20,000 to 30,000 clones, 75% to 90% seen once. The input for sequencing was CD4+ or CD8+ T cells sorted from blood, taken in a trial of the OX40 agonist ivuxolimab. These TCRs come from an adult with an advanced solid tumor such as melanoma, head and neck, liver or kidney cancer.

CDR3 DNA sequence: TGTGCCAGCAACCTAACAGGAGGGTTAAATCAGCCCCAGCATTTT. Protein product: CASNLTGGLNQPQHF. V and J are TRBV14 and TRBJ1-5, with a possible D match to TRBD1 (5 bases). V gave up 7 bases and J gave up 4 bases, with 17 bases separating them. The germline gives CDR1 SGHDN, CDR2 FVKESK. The CDR3 sequence is 15 residues long.

This chain connects TRBV27 to TRBJ2-7; 16 nucleotides match TRBD2. The CDR3 has 17 residues. V shed 6 bases and J 3 bases; nucleotides not matched to a gene: 8. Germline V gene sequence: CDR1 MNHEY, CDR2 SMNVEV (reference sequence). CDR3: CASSPGTSGREDYEQYF. CDR3 bases: TGTGCCAGCAGCCCTGGGACTAGCGGGAGGGAGGACTACGAGCAGTACTTC.

The chain's CDR3 is CASSLGAGGTGELFF. The DNA for the CDR3 is TGTGCCAGCAGTTTAGGTGCAGGGGGCACCGGGGAGCTGTTTTTT. The chain carries TRBV27 and TRBJ2-2, with TRBD1 matching 7 bases. Trimming at V came to 2 bases and at J to 4 bases, leaving 4 bases not matched to a gene. Germline CDR1 is MNHEY and CDR2 is SMNVEV (reference sequence). This CDR3 region has 15 residues.

The V and J genes are TRBV28 and TRBJ1-4; no clear D gene. The CDR3 has 15 amino acids. Germline V gene sequence: CDR1 MDHEN, CDR2 SYDVKM. V lost 3 bases, J lost 3 bases, and 11 bases lay in between. This CDR3 reads CASSFFKGSNEKLFF. The DNA of the CDR3 is TGTGCCAGCAGTTTCTTTAAGGGCTCTAATGAAAAACTGTTTTTT.

This chain joins TRBV6-5 and TRBJ2-7; weak D call: TRBD2 (6 bases). Per germline, CDR1 MNHEY and CDR2 SVGAGI. V was trimmed by 2 bases and J by 3 bases, leaving 11 bases between them. The CDR3 covers 14 residues. The chain's CDR3 is CASSYGGIGYEQYF. The DNA for the CDR3 is TGTGCCAGCAGTTACGGGGGGATAGGCTACGAGCAGTACTTC.

The V gene is TRBV19, the J gene TRBJ2-7; D remains unclear. This CDR3 comprises 14 residues. The V end lost 5 bases, the J end lost 0 bases, and 11 bases lay between the germline ends. CDR1 and CDR2 from the germline V gene are LNHDA and SQIVND (reference sequence). For the CDR3, the DNA is TGTGCCAGTAGTCTCATGGGGAACTCCTACGAGCAGTACTTC. This codes for CASSLMGNSYEQYF. Together with reference TRBV19 and TRBJ2-7, the CDR3 gives the full variable domain: DGGITQSPKYLFRKEGQNVTLSCEQNLNHDAMYWYRQDPGQGLRLIYYSQIVNDFQKGDIAEGYSVSREKKESFPLTVTSAQKNPTAFYLCASSLMGNSYEQYFGPGTRLTVT.

The V and J genes are TRBV9 and TRBJ2-5; D not certain. The V end lost 3 bases, the J end lost 5 bases, and 20 bases lay between the germline ends. The CDR3 extends over 16 amino acids. CDR1 is SGDLS and CDR2 is YYNGEE in the germline V gene. The CDR3 nucleotides are TGTGCCAGCAGCGGCCAGCGCGTGGTGTCATTGGAGACCCAGTACTTC. Its translation is CASSGQRVVSLETQYF. The entire variable domain, with the rest obtained from reference TRBV9 and TRBJ2-5, is as follows: DSGVTQTPKHLITATGQRVTLRCSPRSGDLSVYWYQQSLDQGLQFLIQYYNGEERAKGNILERFSAQQFPDLHSELNLSSLELGDSALYFCASSGQRVVSLETQYFGPGTRLLVL.

V is TRBV6-4 and J is TRBJ1-1; no clear D. V was shortened by 6 bases and J by 0 bases, with 11 bases between the two germline ends. Germline assignment: CDR1 MRHNA and CDR2 SNTAGT. The CDR3 covers 14 residues. Here the CDR3 DNA reads TGTGCCAGCAGCTCAAGGAAAATGAACACTGAAGCTTTCTTT. This codes for CASSSRKMNTEAFF.

V usage is TRBV11-2 and J usage is TRBJ2-7; D unresolved. The CDR3 spans 13 residues. Germline V gene data show CDR1 as SGHAT and CDR2 as FQNNGV. Trimming left V 0 bases short and J 0 bases short, with 3 bases between. The CDR3 DNA sequence: TGTGCCAGCAGCTTAGAGAGCTCCTACGAGCAGTACTTC. Its translation is CASSLESSYEQYF.

The J gene is TRBJ2-7, the V gene TRBV6-5; D may be TRBD2 (7 bases). The CDR3 has 15 amino acids. Germline V gives CDR1 MNHEY, CDR2 SVGAGI. The ends were cut back, 2 bases at V and 0 bases at J, with 11 bases in the middle. The CDR3 sequence: CASSYLRGRSYEQYF. DNA for the CDR3: TGTGCCAGCAGTTACCTGCGGGGGCGCTCCTACGAGCAGTACTTC.

The V gene is TRBV2, the J gene TRBJ2-7; 10 positions agree with TRBD2. Germline lookup yields CDR1 SNHLY and CDR2 FYNNEI. CDR3 size: 14 residues. Germline trimming cut 5 bases from V and 2 bases from J; bases unmatched to any gene: 3. The CDR3 coding sequence is TGTGCCAGCAGTATAGCGGGAGGTACCTACGAGCAGTACTTC. Translating gives CASSIAGGTYEQYF.

This chain connects TRBV6-6 to TRBJ2-7; 7 bases agree with TRBD1. The CDR3 spans 15 residues. Germline V gene lookup returns CDR1 MNHNY and CDR2 SVGAGI (reference sequence). The J segment lost 3 bases and the V segment lost 4 bases, leaving 9 bases of the junction unmatched. The CDR3 protein is CASSSDRTGNYEQYF. In DNA form, the CDR3 reads TGTGCCAGCAGTTCTGATCGGACAGGTAACTACGAGCAGTACTTC.

The chain joins TRBV6-1 to TRBJ2-5; 12 bases align to TRBD1. Germline V gene data show CDR1 as MNHNS and CDR2 as SASEGT. The CDR3 has 15 amino acids. The J segment lost 4 bases and the V segment lost 3 bases, leaving 3 bases of the junction unmatched. The CDR3 reads CASSDWDRGPETQYF. The CDR3 DNA follows: TGTGCCAGCAGTGACTGGGACAGGGGGCCAGAGACCCAGTACTTC.

The chain links TRBV10-2 to TRBJ2-5, with D perhaps assigned TRBD1 or TRBD2 (5 bases each). Looked up from germline, CDR1 is WSHSY and CDR2 is SAAADI. Trimming stripped 5 bases from V and 3 bases from J, with 13 bases between. The CDR3 contains 14 residues. The CDR3: CASSNPQGEETQYF. CDR3 bases: TGCGCCAGCAGTAACCCGCAGGGAGAAGAGACCCAGTACTTC.

This chain joins TRBV4-2 and TRBJ2-1; a weak D match, TRBD2 (6 bases). This CDR3 has 17 amino acids. Germline lookup yields CDR1 LGHNA and CDR2 YNFKEQ. Trimming removed 2 bases from V and 0 bases from J, with 14 bases in between. The CDR3 protein is CASSQSSSEISYNEQFF. Here the CDR3 DNA reads TGTGCCAGCAGCCAATCCTCTAGCGAAATCTCCTACAATGAGCAGTTCTTC.

V and J are TRBV28 and TRBJ1-5, with TRBD1 matching 9 bases. The CDR3 has 14 amino acids. V dropped 6 bases and J dropped 6; count of bases not matched to a gene: 6. Germline-derived CDR1 and CDR2 are MDHEN and SYDVKM. DNA of the CDR3: TGTGCCAGCAGGGAAACAGGGGGCGTTCAGCCCCAGCATTTT. Protein: CASRETGGVQPQHF.

Only a few counts were recorded for this clone. The chain employs TRBV11-2 and TRBJ2-5; 9 bases match TRBD2. V was pared by 0 bases and J by 0 bases, with 5 bases of the junction left unmatched. The CDR3 is 17 amino acids. Germline lookup yields CDR1 SGHAT and CDR2 FQNNGV. The CDR3 sequence: CASSLDISGGYQETQYF. In DNA form, the CDR3 reads TGTGCCAGCAGCTTAGATATTAGCGGGGGATACCAAGAGACCCAGTACTTC.

The chain employs TRBV6-6 and TRBJ1-1, with D unclear. With 0 bases removed from V and 7 bases from J, the gap between germline ends came to 9 bases. Germline values: CDR1 MNHNY, CDR2 SVGAGI (reference sequence). This CDR3 spans 13 amino acids. The CDR3 loop is CASSYSENYEAFF. CDR3 sequence (DNA): TGTGCCAGCAGTTACTCGGAAAATTATGAAGCTTTCTTT.

This rearrangement joins TRBV21-1 to TRBJ2-1; TRBD2 is the table's D call, not checked against the DNA. TRBV21-1 is reported as a pseudogene. The CDR3 runs to 15 residues. CDR3 in DNA: TGTGCCAGCAGTCCAGGAGGGGACTACTACAATGAGCAGTTCTTC. This encodes CASSPGGDYYNEQFF.

This chain uses TRBV9 with TRBJ2-1, with D tentatively TRBD2 (6 bases). This CDR3 region has 12 residues. V lost 4 bases and J 10 bases, leaving 12 bases between the germline ends. Germline V gives CDR1 SGDLS, CDR2 YYNGEE. CDR3: CASSPRDLEQFF. The CDR3 nucleotides read TGTGCCAGCAGCCCCCGGGACTTAGAGCAGTTCTTC.

The CDR3 loop reads CASTFGGEETQYF. The CDR3 coding sequence is TGTGCCAGCACCTTCGGGGGCGAGGAGACCCAGTACTTC. The genes are TRBV6-5 and TRBJ2-5; possibly TRBD1 or TRBD2 for D (6 bases each). V dropped 7 bases and J dropped 5 bases, with 14 bases sitting between them. Germline CDR1 and CDR2: MNHEY and SVGAGI. The CDR3 has 13 amino acids.

The sample holds a few counts of this clone. This chain uses TRBV19 with TRBJ2-7; D is undetermined. From germline, CDR1 is LNHDA and CDR2 SQIVND (reference sequence). The V end was cut by 4 bases, the J end by 3 bases, with 4 bases between. The CDR3 is 11 residues long. The DNA for the CDR3 is TGTGCCAGTAGTAGCGGCTACGAGCAGTACTTC. Amino acids: CASSSGYEQYF.

The chain carries TRBV29-1 and TRBJ2-3; 7 bases are shared with TRBD2. CDR3 length: 13 residues. V was pared by 8 bases and J by 4 bases, with 9 bases of the junction left unmatched. From germline, CDR1 is SQVTM and CDR2 ANQGSEA. CDR3 amino acids: CSLRGVGPDTQYF. For the CDR3, the DNA is TGCAGCCTCCGGGGGGTGGGACCAGATACGCAGTATTTT.

The rearrangement uses TRBV10-3 and TRBJ2-5, with 10 bases lining up with TRBD2. The junction had 3 bases not matched to a gene; V was cut back by 3 bases and J by 5 bases. The germline V gene has CDR1 ENHRY and CDR2 SYGVKD. The CDR3 covers 14 residues. The CDR3 spells CAISESGRAETQYF. CDR3 sequence (DNA): TGTGCCATCAGTGAAAGCGGGAGGGCGGAGACCCAGTACTTC.